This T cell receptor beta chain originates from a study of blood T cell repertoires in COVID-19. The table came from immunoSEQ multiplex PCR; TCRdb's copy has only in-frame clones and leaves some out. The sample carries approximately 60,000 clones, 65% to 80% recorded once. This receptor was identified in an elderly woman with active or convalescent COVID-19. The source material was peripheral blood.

CDR3 sequence: CASSLLGTGHSGANVLTF. The CDR3, as DNA: TGTGCCAGCAGTTTATTAGGGACAGGGCACTCTGGGGCCAACGTCCTGACTTTC. The J gene is TRBJ2-6, the V gene TRBV27; TRBD1 matches 9 bases. Losses at the gene ends were 1 base for V and 0 bases for J; bases not matched to a gene: 4. Germline assignment: CDR1 MNHEY and CDR2 SMNVEV (reference sequence). CDR3 length equals 18 residues.